This entry describes one TCR beta chain. The specificity of this receptor is unknown. Base quality data are lacking; no much larger clone is found one base away. The same CDR3 also results from other DNA sequences found in this sample. TCRbeta CDR3 regions were amplified from genomic DNA by means of the immunoSEQ Assay, a bias-controlled multiplex PCR. In the original analysis: Nucleated cell counts per sample were estimated from amplification of reference gene primers within the assay. To quantify the absolute abundance of each unique TCRbeta CDR3 rearrangement, sequence reads were collapsed and filtered. For each sample, productive Simpson clonality was calculated as the square root of Simpson's diversity index over productive rearrangements. The source is immuneACCESS, and TCRdb retained only in-frame sequences with V and J called. Part of the clones is not carried over; for the studies checked, unresolved V genes explain less than half of this, and the remainder is unexplained. V and J calls and clone size are as listed in that table; D and trimming were resolved from the DNA. The sample contains about 230,000 clones, 83% of them found a single time. The ten top clones hold about 8% of the sample.

The collaborating institutions used their own protocols to collect whole blood in K2EDTA tubes. For TCRbeta analysis, collaborators shipped samples as frozen whole blood, isolated PBMCs, or DNA extracted from either of those sample types. The data originate from a study of blood T cell repertoires in COVID-19 (dated by TCRdb to about 2020). Looking at the study overall: Samples from collaborators originated in the United States, Italy and Spain and spanned both the acute and convalescent phases of COVID-19. A de-identified subject ID, COVID-19 status, age in years and sex were almost always included in the sample metadata. Where available, HLA class I and class II types were taken from metadata supplied by the sample provider and were not determined by assay-based typing. The dataset comprised deeply sampled blood TCRbeta repertoires from subjects exposed to, actively infected with, or recovered from COVID-19. The samples were drawn from the first 160 participants of the ongoing ImmuneRACE study and from 950 to 1,500 subjects provided by 6 global collaborators. The prospective study material was composed of cDNA or gDNA derived from T cells, B-cell-depleted T cells, or PBMCs. The repertoires were made available in a free public database intended to serve as a resource for research on the immune response to SARS-CoV-2.

Beyond this particular receptor, the publication reports: The quantity of clinical and demographic metadata differed by source and by participant and was supplied without curation.

The sequencing input was peripheral blood. This TCR was sampled from a woman between 45 and 60 years old with acute or convalescent COVID-19.

The nucleotides are TGTGCCAGCAGTTTATTGCGTCAGCCCCAGCATTTT. Its protein product is CASSLLRQPQHF. The rearranged segments are TRBV28 and TRBJ1-5; a confident D gene designation cannot be given. The CDR3 contains 12 residues, cysteine and phenylalanine counted. Left in the record is the CDR3 DNA by itself, 36 bases read in frame from the first base. V gives up 1 base and J gives up 6 bases, and the segment between their germline ends measures 4 bases. From a lookup of the germline V gene, CDR1 and CDR2 are MDHEN and SYDVKM.